This TCR beta chain stems from a study of cytomegalovirus exposure and HLA in healthy donors. Regarding the study as a whole: In a later analysis, parvovirus B19, influenza, CMV and Epstein-Barr virus appeared linked to several top co-occurrence clusters.

About this clone itself: Its target is not known.

PCR used 60 Vbeta primers and 13 Jbeta primers. Using immunoSEQ multiplex PCR, the repertoire was profiled, and TCRdb retains in-frame clones only, with some absent. The data show roughly 200,000 clones, 75% to 85% seen once. The sequencing input was PBMCs. The receptor was isolated from a boy between 10 and 17 years old in good health and CMV-seronegative.

The CDR3 nucleotides read TGTGCCAGCAGCTCAGTGGACAGGGGCCATTACAATGAGCAGTTCTTC. It specifies CASSSVDRGHYNEQFF. This chain joins TRBV11-1 and TRBJ2-1, with 9 bases aligning to TRBD1. Germline CDR1 and CDR2: SGHAT and FQDESV (reference sequence). V lost 4 bases and J lost 4; bases outside the gene matches: 8. The CDR3 has 16 amino acids. The full variable domain, rest sourced from reference TRBV11-1 and TRBJ2-1, is EAEVAQSPRYKITEKSQAVAFWCDPISGHATLYWYRQILGQGPELLVQFQDESVVDDSQLPKDRFSAERLKGVDSTLKIQPAELGDSAMYLCASSSVDRGHYNEQFFGPGTRLTVL.